Following are 17 T cell receptor beta chains from one sample sequenced in a study of CD8+ T cells in alopecia areata. Extracted from the samples, RNA was reverse transcribed into cDNA to serve as the sequencing template. TCRdb's table, derived via immunoSEQ multiplex PCR, lists solely in-frame clones and lacks some. This repertoire shows approximately 91,000 clones, 35% to 50% found once; its top ten account for 0.79%. The sequenced sample consisted of CD4+ T cells sorted from blood. These receptors all come from a human donor with alopecia areata.

The chain joins TRBV14 to TRBJ1-2; 7 bases map to TRBD1. CDR3 length: 13 residues. The V segment lost 0 bases and the J segment 10 bases; nucleotides outside the gene matches: 5. Germline CDR1 reads SGHDN; CDR2 reads FVKESK. The CDR3 DNA reads as TGTGCCAGCAGCCAAGATCGGGACAGCGCCTACACCTTC. It yields the protein CASSQDRDSAYTF.

The V gene is TRBV30, the J gene TRBJ2-7; D is ambiguous. Trimming stripped 0 bases from V and 8 bases from J, with 8 bases between. CDR3 length equals 11 residues. Germline CDR1 is GTSNPN and CDR2 is SVGIG (reference sequence). The CDR3 reads CAWSVVGQQYF. The CDR3 DNA follows: TGTGCCTGGAGTGTAGTCGGCCAGCAGTACTTC.

The V and J genes are TRBV25-1 and TRBJ1-2; D not certain. This CDR3 contains 12 residues. Trimming cost V 1 base and J 8 bases, with 8 bases left between them. CDR1 and CDR2 (germline): MGHDK, SYGVNS. The CDR3 DNA follows: TGTGCCAGCAGTGAATCATGGCGCGGCTACACCTTC. Translating gives CASSESWRGYTF.

This rearrangement joins TRBV5-1 to TRBJ2-5; D might be TRBD1 (6 bases). V was clipped by 0 bases and J by 7 bases, with 19 bases between them. Germline CDR1 SGHRS, CDR2 YFSETQ. The CDR3 runs 16 residues. The CDR3 DNA is TGCGCCAGCAGCTTGGTAGCAGGGGCCGACAAAGGGACCCAGTACTTC. Translated: CASSLVAGADKGTQYF.

This clone was seen a handful of times. The chain combines TRBV5-1 with TRBJ2-3; D not certain. This CDR3 comprises 13 residues. V was clipped by 4 bases and J by 0 bases, with 6 bases between them. Germline assignment: CDR1 SGHRS and CDR2 YFSETQ. DNA of the CDR3: TGCGCCAGCAGCGTTGGAAGCACAGATACGCAGTATTTT. Translation: CASSVGSTDTQYF.

The V and J genes are TRBV15 and TRBJ2-2; D is undetermined. This CDR3 contains 14 residues. Germline CDR1 and CDR2: LNHNV and YYDKDF (reference sequence). V lost 3 bases, J lost 6 bases, and 11 bases lay in between. The CDR3 protein is CATSRDIGSGELFF. The DNA of the CDR3 is TGTGCCACCAGCAGGGATATTGGGTCCGGGGAGCTGTTTTTT.

The V and J genes are TRBV29-1 and TRBJ2-3; D remains ambiguous. The V and J ends lost 4 bases and 3 bases respectively, with 11 bases between them. This CDR3 contains 13 residues. Germline CDR1 SQVTM, CDR2 ANQGSEA. In nucleotides, the CDR3 is TGCAGCGTTGCCACCCGCGCTACAGATACGCAGTATTTT. This encodes CSVATRATDTQYF.

This clone was seen many times. One end of the junction does not line up with germline, which may come from a read error. The chain combines TRBV28 with TRBJ2-7, with D perhaps TRBD1 (5 bases). Germline V lookup: CDR1 MDHEN, CDR2 SYDVKM. The CDR3 has 15 amino acids. The CDR3: CASSLGLWGSHEQYF. CDR3 sequence (DNA): TGTGCCAGCAGTTTGGGTCTATGGGGCTCCCACGAGCAGTACTTC.

J is TRBJ1-2 and V is TRBV11-2; tentatively, D is TRBD1 (6 bases). V was trimmed by 5 bases and J by 8 bases, leaving 15 bases between them. Germline V gives CDR1 SGHAT, CDR2 FQNNGV. CDR3 length: 13 residues. CDR3 coding DNA: TGTGCCAGCAGCCCCGACAGGTTCGAGGGCTACACCTTC. Amino acids: CASSPDRFEGYTF.

Only a few counts were recorded for this clone. The chain recombines TRBV7-2 with TRBJ2-3; tentatively, D is TRBD1 (7 bases). The CDR3 has 12 residues. Per the germline V gene, CDR1 is SGHTA and CDR2 is FQGNSA. With 8 bases removed from V and 8 bases from J, the gap between germline ends came to 14 bases. The CDR3: CASGGGRGTQYF. The CDR3 nucleotides read TGTGCCAGCGGAGGGGGCCGAGGTACGCAGTATTTT.

The chain recombines TRBV10-3 with TRBJ2-6; TRBD1 matches at 7 bases. The CDR3 contains 16 residues. The V and J ends lost 2 bases and 2 bases, in that order; junction bases with no gene match: 3. Germline CDR1 is ENHRY and CDR2 is SYGVKD. The CDR3 DNA reads as TGTGCCATCAGTGAGAGTACAGGGGCTGGGGCCAACGTCCTGACTTTC. This codes for CAISESTGAGANVLTF.

By its share, this clone is medium-sized. V usage is TRBV5-1 and J usage is TRBJ2-1, with D unclear. Germline CDR1 and CDR2: SGHRS and YFSETQ. The V gene lost 1 base and the J gene lost 7 bases, with 6 bases spanning the gap. This CDR3 region has 12 residues. This chain's CDR3 is CASSLRWNEQFF. The CDR3 DNA sequence: TGCGCCAGCAGCTTGCGTTGGAATGAGCAGTTCTTC.

The sample holds a few counts of this clone. V usage is TRBV14 and J usage is TRBJ2-7; the D is unclear. The CDR3 spans 14 residues. Between the trimmed V and J ends, which lost 2 bases and 7 bases, there was a span of 15 bases. Germline values: CDR1 SGHDN, CDR2 FVKESK. The CDR3 sequence is CASSQLTRWREQYF. In DNA form, the CDR3 reads TGTGCCAGCAGCCAACTCACCAGGTGGAGAGAGCAGTACTTC. Combining the CDR3 with reference TRBV14 and TRBJ2-7 gives the whole variable domain EAGVTQFPSHSVIEKGQTVTLRCDPISGHDNLYWYRRVMGKEIKFLLHFVKESKQDESGMPNNRFLAERTGGTYSTLKVQPAELEDSGVYFCASSQLTRWREQYFGPGTRLTVT.

This clone was counted between two and nine times. The chain recombines TRBV2 with TRBJ2-7; a possible D gene is TRBD1 (5 bases). CDR3 length equals 16 residues. The V gene's germline CDR1 is SNHLY and CDR2 FYNNEI. Trimming stripped 2 bases from V and 3 bases from J, with 17 bases between. Here the CDR3 DNA reads TGTGCCAGCAGTGAACTCCCGACAGTGGTAGTCTACGAGCAGTACTTC. This codes for CASSELPTVVVYEQYF.

The rearrangement joins TRBV28 to TRBJ1-4; the D gene is possibly TRBD1 (5 bases). V shed 7 bases and J shed 6 bases, with 9 bases lying between them. The CDR3 is made up of 12 amino acids. Germline V lookup: CDR1 MDHEN, CDR2 SYDVKM. The CDR3 DNA is TGTGCCAGCATCGGGGCGGATGAAAAACTGTTTTTT. Translating gives CASIGADEKLFF.

V is TRBV5-4 and J is TRBJ2-1; 9 bases agree with TRBD2. The CDR3 is 15 residues long. The trim removed 2 bases at V and 4 bases at J, leaving 4 bases unmatched. Germline CDR1 reads SGHNT; CDR2 reads YYREEE (reference sequence). The CDR3 sequence is CASSLAGGLYNEQFF. DNA for the CDR3: TGTGCCAGCAGCTTAGCGGGAGGACTATACAATGAGCAGTTCTTC. Together with reference TRBV5-4 and TRBJ2-1, the CDR3 gives the full variable domain: ETGVTQSPTHLIKTRGQQVTLRCSSQSGHNTVSWYQQALGQGPQFIFQYYREEENGRGNFPPRFSGLQFPNYSSELNVNALELDDSALYLCASSLAGGLYNEQFFGPGTRLTVL.

The J gene is TRBJ2-4, the V gene TRBV19; 8 bases map to TRBD1. The CDR3 is made up of 15 amino acids. V was pared by 2 bases and J by 7 bases, with 7 bases of the junction left unmatched. Germline values: CDR1 LNHDA, CDR2 SQIVND (reference sequence). CDR3 in amino acids: CASSIMVTGGNIQYF. CDR3 DNA sequence: TGTGCCAGTAGTATAATGGTCACAGGGGGGAACATTCAGTACTTC.